These T cell receptor beta chains were read from a single sample in a study of T cells in Graves' hyperthyroidism and ophthalmopathy. TCRdb recomputed calls from the multiplex PCR reads with MiXCR, one row per CDR3 protein. The table lists 500,000 to 600,000 distinct CDR3 sequences, about half of them singletons, with around 8% in the top ten. The sample consisted of peripheral blood or thyroid tissue (not recorded which). These receptors were obtained from a woman aged 18-29 years with Graves' hyperthyroidism. The CDR3 runs from the conserved cysteine through the conserved F or W. A D gene is named only where the DNA matches it firmly. Not all rows give a size; the values are once, few, many and, for expanded clones, a class.

CATSDERVLGDEQFF TGTGCCACCAGTGACGAGCGGGTCCTCGGGGATGAGCAGTTCTTC . TRBJ2-1 few TRBV24-1
CASSGGGNNQPQHF TGTGCCAGCAGCGGGGGGGGAAACAATCAGCCCCAGCATTTT . TRBJ1-5 many TRBV7-9
CASSHMSGSFYEQYF TGTGCCAGCAGCCACATGAGCGGGAGTTTCTACGAGCAGTACTTC TRBD2 TRBJ2-7 . TRBV7-9
CASSPSGENTEAFF TGTGCCAGCAGTCCTTCGGGGGAGAACACTGAAGCTTTCTTT . TRBJ1-1 . TRBV12-3/TRBV12-4
CASSEDRFTEAFF TGTGCCAGCAGTGAGGACAGGTTCACTGAAGCTTTCTTT TRBD1 TRBJ1-1 many TRBV6-4
CASSYRDRGSYNEQFF TGTGCCAGCAGCTACCGGGACAGGGGCTCCTACAATGAGCAGTTCTTC TRBD1 TRBJ2-1 . TRBV7-9
CASSTWTGTQYF TGTGCCAGCAGTACGTGGACAGGGACCCAGTACTTC TRBD1 TRBJ2-5 . TRBV2
CASSPDTGEGEQYF TGTGCCAGCAGCCCTGACACCGGGGAGGGTGAGCAGTACTTC TRBD2 TRBJ2-7 . TRBV7-3
CASSEESMNTEAFF TGTGCCAGCAGCGAGGAAAGCATGAACACTGAAGCTTTCTTT . TRBJ1-1 many TRBV6-5
CASNSMNTGELFF TGCGCCAGCAATTCGATGAACACCGGGGAGCTGTTTTTT . TRBJ2-2 many TRBV5-1
CASSAGRQETQYF TGTGCCAGCAGCGCAGGGCGCCAAGAGACCCAGTACTTC . TRBJ2-5 . TRBV7-3
CASSYRSEAFF TGTGCCAGCAGTTACAGGTCTGAAGCTTTCTTT . TRBJ1-1 many TRBV5-6
CSVRQSNYGYTF TGCAGCGTCCGACAGAGTAACTATGGCTACACCTTC . TRBJ1-2 . TRBV29-1
CASSPPIRSNEQYF TGTGCCAGCAGCCCCCCGATACGCTCCAACGAGCAGTACTTC . TRBJ2-7 many TRBV4-2
CSVTQGVANTEAFF TGCAGCGTTACACAGGGGGTAGCGAACACTGAAGCTTTCTTT TRBD1 TRBJ1-1 . TRBV29-1
CSARVREGRDNEQFF TGCAGTGCTAGAGTACGGGAGGGCCGCGACAATGAGCAGTTCTTC TRBD2 TRBJ2-1 . TRBV20-1
CASSLNGGTEAFF TGTGCCAGCAGTTTGAACGGGGGCACTGAAGCTTTCTTT . TRBJ1-1 many TRBV12-3/TRBV12-4
CASSDGGRGHQETQYF TGTGCCAGCAGCGACGGGGGGCGGGGTCACCAAGAGACCCAGTACTTC . TRBJ2-5 . TRBV7-6
CASSQELNQPQHF TGTGCCAGCAGCCAAGAGCTCAATCAGCCCCAGCATTTT . TRBJ1-5 few TRBV3-1
CASSRVEDYGYTF TGTGCCAGCAGCAGGGTTGAGGACTATGGCTACACCTTC . TRBJ1-2 . TRBV7-9
CSVGQGQSGSGANVLTF TGCAGCGTAGGACAGGGACAGTCCGGGTCTGGGGCCAACGTCCTGACTTTC TRBD1 TRBJ2-6 once TRBV29-1
CASSHGTGRTGELFF TGCGCCAGCAGCCACGGGACAGGGAGGACCGGGGAGCTGTTTTTT TRBD1 TRBJ2-2 many TRBV4-1
CASSLMHNTGELFF TGTGCCAGCAGCTTAATGCACAACACCGGGGAGCTGTTTTTT . TRBJ2-2 . TRBV7-3
CASSEEGQGGNQPQHF TGTGCCAGCAGTGAAGAGGGACAGGGAGGCAATCAGCCCCAGCATTTT TRBD1 TRBJ1-5 . TRBV11-1
CASSEARTGGLGGYTF TGTGCCAGCAGTGAAGCTCGGACAGGGGGACTTGGTGGCTACACCTTC TRBD1 TRBJ1-2 . TRBV2
CSAINGAHDSGEQYF TGCAGTGCCATTAACGGGGCGCACGATTCCGGGGAGCAGTACTTC . TRBJ2-7 few TRBV20-1
CASSIAGFREQYF TGTGCCAGTAGTATAGCGGGCTTCCGCGAGCAGTACTTC . TRBJ2-7 many TRBV19
CSATRDGYTF TGCAGTGCCACCCGGGATGGCTACACCTTC . TRBJ1-2 . TRBV20-1
CASSLRNGELFF TGTGCCAGCAGCTTAAGGAACGGGGAGCTGTTTTTT . TRBJ2-2 many TRBV7-3
CASSLDRDSYEPYF TGTGCCAGCAGCTTGGACAGGGACTCCTACGAGCCGTACTTC . TRBJ2-7 . TRBV5-5
CSAVEGVDEQYF TGCAGTGCGGTCGAGGGAGTGGACGAGCAGTACTTC . TRBJ2-7 . TRBV20-1
CASSNIMPGRTDTQYF TGTGCCAGCAGCAACATCATGCCCGGGCGCACAGATACGCAGTATTTT . TRBJ2-3 few TRBV5-5
CASSPQGAQWETQYF TGTGCCAGCAGTCCACAGGGGGCGCAATGGGAGACCCAGTACTTC TRBD1 TRBJ2-5 many TRBV6-5
CSYTGGAGNEAFF TGCAGCTATACAGGGGGCGCGGGCAATGAAGCTTTCTTT TRBD1 TRBJ1-1 . TRBV29-1
CSASTGRNTDTQYF TGCAGTGCTAGTACCGGGAGAAACACAGATACGCAGTATTTT . TRBJ2-3 . TRBV20-1
CASSVLAGEQYF TGTGCCAGCAGCGTTCTAGCGGGCGAGCAGTACTTC TRBD2 TRBJ2-7 once TRBV7-3
CASMFGTGEDSPLHF TGTGCCAGCATGTTCGGGACAGGGGAGGACTCACCCCTCCACTTT TRBD1 TRBJ1-6 . TRBV25-1